This T cell receptor (beta chain) is drawn from a study of blood T cell repertoires in COVID-19. As for the study in general: Acute and convalescent COVID-19 specimens originated in the United States, Italy and Spain. Nucleic acid was either cDNA or gDNA, and it came from T cells, B-cell-depleted T cells, or PBMCs.

How the authors handled the data: Using reference gene primer amplification, nucleated cell counts were estimated. Using immunoSEQ multiplex PCR, the repertoire was profiled, and TCRdb retains in-frame clones only, with some absent. D and trimming come from the DNA, and the V and J calls and clone size come from that table. The table has around 75,000 clones, around 86% seen once; the top ten hold approximately 4.1%. Germline V gives CDR1 LGHNT, CDR2 FRNRAP. The CDR3 totals 13 residues. V lost 9 bases and J 0 bases, leaving 6 bases between the germline ends. The sample consisted of peripheral blood. The chain carries TRBV12-5 and TRBJ2-6; possible D gene TRBD2, 6 bases. This clonotype was sampled from a man aged 65 to 85 with active COVID-19. CDR3 amino acids: CASGGSGANVLTF. CDR3 in DNA: TGTGCTAGCGGGGGCTCTGGGGCCAACGTCCTGACTTTC.